Here is one T cell receptor beta chain with its context. Its matching antigen is unknown. Germline loops: CDR1 MNHEY, CDR2 SVGAGI. The germline V and J ends were trimmed by 8 bases and 0 bases, with 12 bases remaining between them. CDR3 length: 14 amino acids. Drawn from each donor were approximately 9.2 milliliters of peripheral blood. Each sample provided at least 5 micrograms of extracted total RNA. This entry is derived from a study of blood T cells in healthy people across ages. Findings and limits, study-wide: Considered underestimates were the diversity estimates obtained from one million T cells.

The use of a sample-barcoded 5' primer and a J-beta primer mix characterized a second PCR of about 6 to 11 cycles. TCRdb independently ran MiXCR on the 5' RACE reads; one entry per CDR3 protein. This table holds hundreds of thousands of distinct CDR3 sequences, roughly 60% found once. The TCR sequence derives from a man aged 25 to 45 in good health. The V and J genes are TRBV6-5 and TRBJ2-3; D is ambiguous. Material for sequencing was blood. CDR3 in amino acids: CASSKLTSTDTQYF. The CDR3, as DNA: TGTGCCAGCTCTAAGTTAACTAGCACAGATACGCAGTATTTT.